Listed here are 7 T cell receptor beta chains from one sample, sequenced in a study of blood T cell repertoires in COVID-19. Produced via immunoSEQ multiplex PCR; TCRdb's table is partial and in-frame only. The table shows roughly 150,000 clones, with roughly 80% occurring only once. The sample taken for sequencing was PBMCs or T cells enriched from blood (not recorded which). These TCRs come from a man aged 45-65 years who had recovered from COVID-19.

The chain couples TRBV18 to TRBJ2-2; the match to TRBD2 covers 10 bases. CDR3 length: 15 amino acids. The V and J ends lost 2 bases and 6 bases, in that order; junction bases with no gene match: 3. Looked up from germline, CDR1 is KGHSH and CDR2 is LQKENI. The CDR3 DNA reads as TGTGCCAGCTCACCAGGGACTAGCGCGGCCGGGGAGCTGTTTTTT. It is translated as CASSPGTSAAGELFF.

V is TRBV9 and J is TRBJ1-3; maybe TRBD1 (5 bases). Deletions cut 4 bases from V and 4 bases from J, with 12 bases between. Germline V gene data show CDR1 as SGDLS and CDR2 as YYNGEE. The CDR3 is made up of 14 amino acids. The CDR3 loop is CASSPAGSGNTIYF. Written as DNA, the CDR3 is TGTGCCAGCAGCCCAGCAGGGTCCGGAAACACCATATATTTT.

The chain recombines TRBV25-1 with TRBJ1-2; TRBD1 matches at 9 bases. Germline V gene sequence: CDR1 MGHDK, CDR2 SYGVNS. The CDR3 has 14 amino acids. J was trimmed by 10 bases and V by 3 bases; bases with no gene match: 9. The CDR3 nucleotides are TGTGCCAGCAGTGACCGGGACAGGGCAGTCGCCTACACCTTC. Translating it yields CASSDRDRAVAYTF.

The chain links TRBV5-1 to TRBJ2-1; 9 nucleotides match TRBD2. V lost 4 bases to trimming and J lost 4 bases; unmatched junction nucleotides: 6. Germline V gene sequence: CDR1 SGHRS, CDR2 YFSETQ. This CDR3 is 15 amino acids long. CDR3 sequence (DNA): TGCGCCAGCAGCCAAGCGGGGGGCCATTACAATGAGCAGTTCTTC. This codes for CASSQAGGHYNEQFF.

The rearrangement links TRBV13 to TRBJ2-1; possibly TRBD2 for D (6 bases). The CDR3 runs 16 residues. Germline CDR1 is PRHDT and CDR2 is FYEKMQ (reference sequence). V was trimmed by 3 bases and J by 5 bases, leaving 17 bases between them. The CDR3 DNA reads TGTGCCAGCAGCTTCTCGGGGGTTCACGGGGACAATGAGCAGTTCTTC. It encodes CASSFSGVHGDNEQFF.

Of note for this clone: Distinct nucleotide sequences in the sample also encode this CDR3. This rearrangement joins TRBV18 to TRBJ1-3; TRBD1 matches 9 bases. The V gene end was trimmed by 3 bases and the J gene end by 0 bases; junction bases not matched to a gene: 3. The CDR3 is made up of 16 amino acids. CDR1 is KGHSH, CDR2 LQKENI, per germline. The CDR3 protein is CASSPGTGSSGNTIYF. Here the CDR3 DNA reads TGTGCCAGCTCACCCGGGACAGGGTCCTCTGGAAACACCATATATTTT.

The chain is built from TRBV6-5 and TRBJ1-2; tentatively, D is TRBD1 (6 bases). V was cut by 6 bases and J by 1 base, with 12 bases left in between. In germline, CDR1 is MNHEY, CDR2 SVGAGI. CDR3 size: 14 residues. The CDR3 sequence is CASSRQVDNYGYTF. CDR3 DNA sequence: TGTGCCAGCAGCAGACAGGTGGATAACTATGGCTACACCTTC.